This T cell receptor beta chain was retrieved from a study of T cells in Graves' hyperthyroidism and ophthalmopathy. The sample holds many counts of this clonotype. From RNA transcripts, TCR beta CDR3 regions were amplified. A first-round RT-PCR of the TCR CDR3 used the HTBI primer set. TCRdb ran MiXCR on the multiplex PCR reads and lists one entry per CDR3 protein. The data hold roughly 300,000 distinct CDR3 sequences, with 18% observed a single time. This TCR was sampled from a woman between 50 and 59 years old with Graves' hyperthyroidism. Specimen: blood.

The CDR3 loop reads CASSETLPGLGDTEAFF. CDR3 DNA sequence: TGTGCCAGCAGTGAAACCCTCCCTGGGTTAGGGGACACTGAAGCTTTCTTT. The chain is built from TRBV6-1 and TRBJ1-1; possible D gene TRBD1, 5 bases. Trimming cost V 2 bases and J 3 bases, with 19 bases left between them. The CDR3 runs 17 residues. Germline values: CDR1 MNHNS, CDR2 SASEGT.